This entry concerns a single TCR beta chain. Its antigen is not yet known. The input lacks base qualities; no much larger clone sits a single base away. Patients with a history of autoimmune disease or receiving systemic immunosuppression were excluded from the trial. Peripheral blood for TCR sequencing was collected from all dose cohorts at baseline, on cycle 4 day 1, and on cycle 7 day 1. Samples came from an open-label, multicenter, first-in-human phase I dose-escalation trial of ivuxolimab. Adults with locally advanced or metastatic head and neck squamous cell, hepatocellular, melanoma or renal cell carcinoma were enrolled in the trial. Before TCR sequencing, CD4+ T cells and CD8+ T cells from peripheral blood were sorted into separate populations. Genomic DNA was isolated from the sorted cells so that the TCRbeta CDR3 region could be sequenced. The immunoSEQ Assay was used to sequence the TCRbeta CDR3 regions. In its TCRdb copy, this immuneACCESS table keeps in-frame sequences only and misses some clones. Where compared with another copy, unresolved V genes explain less than half of these, and the others have no known cause. The sample table holds about 73,000 clones, of which 88% were seen once. Less than 0.9% of the sample belongs to the ten largest clones.

From the germline V gene, CDR1 is ENHRY and CDR2 is SYGVKD. V is reduced by 0 bases and J by 3 bases, leaving a spacing of 15 bases between them. The CDR3 runs 16 amino acids, cysteine and phenylalanine included. Only the CDR3 portion is preserved as DNA: 48 bases, with reading frame beginning at the first base. The data stem from a study of OX40 agonist ivuxolimab in advanced cancers. In the study overall: Ivuxolimab was an agonistic, fully human IgG2 monoclonal antibody directed against OX40 (CD134), a costimulatory receptor. The paper covers the monotherapy dose-escalation part of the phase I ivuxolimab trial, which included N of about 51 patients. Intravenous ivuxolimab was administered to patients every 2 weeks at six dose levels: 0.01, 0.1, 0.3, 1.5, 3 and 10 mg/kg. Of the 50 to 55 patients in dose escalation, approximately 20 had hepatocellular carcinoma, about 15 had melanoma, 9 had renal cell carcinoma and 9 had head and neck cancer. Partial responses were achieved by three dose-escalation patients, of whom one had hepatocellular carcinoma and two had cutaneous melanoma. Peripheral TCRbeta sequencing was intended to test whether TCR sequence diversity was altered and clonal T-cell expansion was caused by ivuxolimab. Patients were allowed to have had prior anti-PD-1, anti-PD-L1 or anti-CTLA-4 therapy, and roughly 40% of the dose-escalation patients had previously received checkpoint inhibitors. In the dose-escalation cohort, 70% to 90% of patients were male, and the mean age was roughly 56 years with a range of about 20 to 90. What the study reported, not specific to this receptor: Clonal expansion of both CD4+ and CD8+ blood T cells was observed from baseline to week 6 at doses 0.1 to 3.0 mg/kg. The antigen specificity of the clonally expanded peripheral T cells was not determined. In partial responders in the 0.1-3.0 mg/kg groups, normalized peripheral clonal expansion was found to be among the lowest, especially among CD8+ T cells. Low levels of normalized T-cell clonal expansion were also seen in some patients who did not respond. On average, CD8+ T cells showed more expanded clones than CD4+ T cells after ivuxolimab.

This clonotype was obtained from an adult with an advanced solid tumor such as melanoma, head and neck, liver or kidney cancer. Here the chain combines TRBV10-3 and TRBJ2-7; 7 matching bases give a weak D call of TRBD2. Sample: CD4+ or CD8+ T cells sorted from blood, taken in a trial of the OX40 agonist ivuxolimab. The CDR3 here reads CAISESNGGAGYEQYF. The DNA sequence is TGTGCCATCAGTGAGTCGAATGGGGGGGCGGGCTACGAGCAGTACTTC.